Sequencing of this TCR beta chain was carried out in a study of post-analysis software for immune sequencing data (dated by TCRdb to the mid-2010s). Study-wide context: Disease courses on record covered relapsing-remitting, secondary progressive and progressive-relapsing multiple sclerosis, though some patients had no subtype annotation. The multiple sclerosis patient repertoires were compared with approximately 11 previously published healthy control repertoires from donors aged roughly 6 to 27 years. A subset of samples was prepared in parallel using single-end sample barcoding, then pooled and co-amplified after Illumina adapter ligation. Paper-wide results and their limitations: Multiple sclerosis patients had significantly lower normalized Chao1 diversity than controls, a result that suggests substantial peripheral T-cell clonal expansion. When samples were clustered directly using the F measure, samples prepared in the same batch co-clustered strongly, which prompted a batch-effect correction. Patients showed significantly higher frequencies than controls for five TRBV segments, among them TRBV5-6, TRBV5-1 and TRBV20-1. The control group was slightly older than the multiple sclerosis patient group.

TCR beta repertoires were profiled from peripheral blood of roughly 13 young patients with multiple sclerosis to demonstrate the VDJtools post-analysis software. Multiple sclerosis patients were children and adolescents aged 6 to 15 years. CDR1 and CDR2 are drawn from the germline V gene: SGHTA, FQGNSA. After removal of 5 bases from V and 3 bases from J, the junction retains 8 bases not matched to a gene. The CDR3 covers 16 residues, taking in both the cysteine and the phenylalanine. The CDR3 DNA has 48 bases and is translated from base 1. Receptor amplification or capture employed PCR. This sample was sequenced with an Illumina HiSeq 2500. To reduce PCR and sequencing biases, unique molecular identifiers were built into the TCR beta cDNA libraries. Per 1 to 10 million input T cells, some 500,000 cDNA molecules were obtained, such that each molecule approximated one T cell. The patient libraries were prepared and sequenced using the same protocol as the earlier healthy control dataset. Samples belonging to the same batch were prepared together, multiplexed and sequenced on a shared HiSeq lane. From the authors' description of their analysis: MIGEC handled the raw barcoded reads, throwing out single-read molecular identifier groups before consensus assembly and CDR3 extraction. VDJtools was used for post-analysis of the clonotype tables, and diversity was normalized by down-sampling every dataset to the size of the smallest sample. In repertoire overlap clustering, CDR3 amino acid sequences, but not nucleotide sequences, were matched to correct batch-related cross-sample contamination. TCRdb reanalyzed the raw reads on its own, using fastp at Q25 for trimming and MiXCR for clone calling, and kept in-frame beta chains. Every distinct CDR3 protein forms one entry, paired with its most common genes and DNA. TCRdb, not the original authors, processed these V and J calls. The sample data list hundreds of thousands of distinct CDR3 sequences, and around 33% of these were observed just once. The ten top clones hold around an eighth of the sample.

About this clonotype itself: Which antigen it targets is not known. The input lacks base qualities; no much larger clone sits a single base away.

The V and J segments used are TRBV7-2 and TRBJ2-3; 10 nucleotides in the junction match TRBD2. This clonotype was sampled from a girl between 10 and 17 years old with multiple sclerosis. The source material was blood. The nucleotide sequence reads TGTGCCAGCAGCGACGACCCGGGACTAGCGACAGATACGCAGTATTTT. It translates as CASSDDPGLATDTQYF.